The 6 T cell receptor beta chains below all came from one sample that was sequenced in a study of T-cell memory formation after mild COVID-19. TCRdb used MiXCR to reprocess the 5' RACE reads, holding one entry per CDR3 protein. The table lists approximately 450,000 distinct CDR3 sequences, 15% to 20% of them singletons. Sequenced input: PBMCs or a T cell subset sorted from them (not recorded which). These receptors were obtained from an adult woman who had mild COVID-19 (a few samples of this study predate the infection). Cell type and time point are not known.

The V gene is TRBV4-2, the J gene TRBJ1-4; the match to TRBD1 covers 10 bases. The V and J ends lost 4 bases and 8 bases, in that order; junction bases with no gene match: 10. Germline values: CDR1 LGHNA, CDR2 YNFKEQ. This CDR3 has 16 residues. The CDR3 protein is CASSPSPGQGEEKLFF. The CDR3 DNA reads as TGTGCCAGCAGCCCCTCACCCGGACAGGGGGAGGAAAAACTGTTTTTT.

The chain uses TRBV7-9 and TRBJ1-1; the D is unclear. V dropped 4 bases and J dropped 5 bases, with 11 bases sitting between them. The CDR3 has 13 amino acids. Germline V lookup: CDR1 SEHNR, CDR2 FQNEAQ (reference sequence). The CDR3 reads CASSSRDRTEAFF. The CDR3 DNA sequence: TGTGCCAGCAGCTCTAGAGATAGAACTGAAGCTTTCTTT.

This sequence joins TRBV4-3 and TRBJ2-1; possible D gene TRBD2, 6 bases. Germline CDR1 reads LGHNA; CDR2 reads YSLEER. The CDR3 has 17 residues. V dropped 1 base and J dropped 0 bases, with 13 bases sitting between them. The CDR3 loop is CASSQGLAASSYNEQFF. As DNA, the CDR3 is TGCGCCAGCAGCCAAGGGTTAGCGGCCTCCTCCTACAATGAGCAGTTCTTC.

In its sample, this clonotype was seen a few times. This chain links TRBV27 with TRBJ2-7; 9 nucleotides match TRBD1. Germline lookup yields CDR1 MNHEY and CDR2 SMNVEV (reference sequence). J was trimmed by 6 bases and V by 0 bases; bases with no gene match: 6. The CDR3 runs 15 residues. CDR3 in amino acids: CASSLSGQGPREQYF. The CDR3 bases are TGTGCCAGCAGTTTATCGGGACAGGGACCCCGCGAGCAGTACTTC.

The CDR3 DNA reads TGTGCCAGCAGGCCCGGGGGAAGCTCCTACGAGCAGTACTTC. As protein: CASRPGGSSYEQYF. The rearrangement joins TRBV6-6 to TRBJ2-7, with a tentative D call TRBD2 (6 bases). Germline lookup yields CDR1 MNHNY and CDR2 SVGAGI (reference sequence). The length of the CDR3 is 14 residues. V lost 6 bases and J lost 0, with 12 bases in between.

The rearrangement joins TRBV27 to TRBJ2-7, with 9 positions matching TRBD1. The CDR3 has 13 amino acids. Germline-derived CDR1 and CDR2 are MNHEY and SMNVEV (reference sequence). The V segment lost 0 bases and the J segment 10 bases; nucleotides outside the gene matches: 4. CDR3 in amino acids: CASSLSGQGIQYF. CDR3 in DNA: TGTGCCAGCAGTTTATCCGGACAGGGGATACAGTACTTC.